A few counts support the clone carrying this TCR beta chain. The antigen is undetermined. The sample comes from a study of STAT5B mutations in CD4+ large granular lymphocyte leukemia. The protocol was immunoSEQ multiplex PCR, while the TCRdb copy is restricted to in-frame clones and leaves out a portion. The table includes some 20,000 clones, about four fifths detected once. The CDR3 totals 14 residues. Germline values: CDR1 ENHRY, CDR2 SYGVKD. Trimming stripped 4 bases from V and 5 bases from J, with 11 bases between. General study findings and limits: No patients shared main leukemic clonotypes, though 20% to 25% appeared at low frequency elsewhere. Patient CD4-sorted repertoires looked more clonal than healthy CD4+ repertoires, even without putative leukemic clones.

J is TRBJ2-2 and V is TRBV10-3, with D possibly matching TRBD2 (6 bases). This receptor was obtained from a human donor in good health. What was sequenced was CD4+ T cells from blood buffy coats. CDR3 residues: CAISVFGGTGELFF. The CDR3 DNA is TGTGCCATCAGTGTATTTGGAGGGACCGGGGAGCTGTTTTTT.